This paragraph reports one T cell receptor beta chain. Produced via immunoSEQ multiplex PCR; TCRdb's table is partial and in-frame only. The sample has just over 20,000 clones; about nine tenths are singletons. The data are from a study of blood T cell repertoires in COVID-19. This CDR3 has 17 residues. V was cut by 1 base and J by 6 bases, with 19 bases left in between. CDR1 and CDR2 from the germline V gene are MGHDK and SYGVNS. The sequenced sample consisted of peripheral blood. The V gene is TRBV25-1, the J gene TRBJ2-4, with D perhaps TRBD1 (5 bases). The receptor's source is a man between 45 and 60 years old with active COVID-19. In DNA form, the CDR3 reads TGTGCCAGCAGTGAATTCGGGCAGGGCGCCTCCGTAAACATTCAGTACTTC. This encodes CASSEFGQGASVNIQYF.